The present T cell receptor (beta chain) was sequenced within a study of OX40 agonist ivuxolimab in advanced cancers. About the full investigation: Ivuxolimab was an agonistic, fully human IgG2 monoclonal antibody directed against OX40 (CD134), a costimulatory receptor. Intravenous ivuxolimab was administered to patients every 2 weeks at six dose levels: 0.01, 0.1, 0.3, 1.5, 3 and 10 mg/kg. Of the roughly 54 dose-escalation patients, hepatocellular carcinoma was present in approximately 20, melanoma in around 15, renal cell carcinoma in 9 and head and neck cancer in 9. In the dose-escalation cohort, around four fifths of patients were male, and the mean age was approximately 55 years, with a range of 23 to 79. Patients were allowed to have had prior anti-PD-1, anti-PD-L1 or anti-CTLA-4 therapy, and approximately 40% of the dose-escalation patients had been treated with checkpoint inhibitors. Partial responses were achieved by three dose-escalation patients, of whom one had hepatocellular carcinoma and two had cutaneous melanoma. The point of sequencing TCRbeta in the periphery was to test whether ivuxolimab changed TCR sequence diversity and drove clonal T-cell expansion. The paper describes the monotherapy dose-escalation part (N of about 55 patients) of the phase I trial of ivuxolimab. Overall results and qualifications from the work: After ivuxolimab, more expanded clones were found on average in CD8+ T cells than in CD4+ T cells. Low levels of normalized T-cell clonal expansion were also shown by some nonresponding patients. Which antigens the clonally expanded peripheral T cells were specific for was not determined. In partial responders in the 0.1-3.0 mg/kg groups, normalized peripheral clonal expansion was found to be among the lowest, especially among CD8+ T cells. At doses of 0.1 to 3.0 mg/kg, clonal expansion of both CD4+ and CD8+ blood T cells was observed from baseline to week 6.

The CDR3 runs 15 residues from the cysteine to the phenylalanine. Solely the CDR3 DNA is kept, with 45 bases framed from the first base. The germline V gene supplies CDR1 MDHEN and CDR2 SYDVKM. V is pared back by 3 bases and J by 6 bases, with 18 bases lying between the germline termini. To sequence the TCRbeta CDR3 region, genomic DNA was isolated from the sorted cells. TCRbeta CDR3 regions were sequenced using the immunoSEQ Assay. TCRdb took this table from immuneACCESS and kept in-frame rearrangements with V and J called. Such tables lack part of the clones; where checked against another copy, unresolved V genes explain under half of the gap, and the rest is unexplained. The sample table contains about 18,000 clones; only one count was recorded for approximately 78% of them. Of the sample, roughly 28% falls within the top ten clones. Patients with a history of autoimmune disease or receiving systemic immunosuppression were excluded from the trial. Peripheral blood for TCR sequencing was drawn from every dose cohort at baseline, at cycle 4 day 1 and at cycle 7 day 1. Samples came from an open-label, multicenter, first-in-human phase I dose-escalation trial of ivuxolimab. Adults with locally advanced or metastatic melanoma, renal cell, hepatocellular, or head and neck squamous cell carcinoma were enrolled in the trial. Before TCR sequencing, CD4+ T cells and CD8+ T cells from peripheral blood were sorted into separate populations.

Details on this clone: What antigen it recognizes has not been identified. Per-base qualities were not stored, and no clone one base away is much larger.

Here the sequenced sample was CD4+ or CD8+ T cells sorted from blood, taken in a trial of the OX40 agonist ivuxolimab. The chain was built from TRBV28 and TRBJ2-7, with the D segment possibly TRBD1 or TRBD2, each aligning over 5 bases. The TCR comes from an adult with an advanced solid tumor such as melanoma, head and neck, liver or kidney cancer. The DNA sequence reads TGTGCCAGCAGTTTTAGAAGGGGCCTCGCGGGCGAGCAGTACTTC. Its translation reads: CASSFRRGLAGEQYF.